Described below is a single T cell receptor (beta chain) sequence and its context. These data come from a study of blood T cell repertoires in COVID-19. On the study more broadly: From the United States, Italy and Spain came samples of acute and convalescent COVID-19. Sources were T cells, B-cell-depleted T cells, or PBMCs; the material itself was cDNA or gDNA.

In the authors' workflow: Amplification of reference gene primers was used by the study to estimate nucleated cell counts. Method: immunoSEQ multiplex PCR; TCRdb's copy keeps in-frame clones and lacks some. From that table come the V and J calls and clone size; the DNA was used to work out D and trimming. The sample gives about 140,000 clones, approximately 90% of which show up once; about 9.4% is in the top ten. The TCR was taken from a woman between 45 and 60 years old with active or convalescent COVID-19. Material: peripheral blood.

The CDR3 DNA sequence: TGTGCCAGCAGTTGGGACAGCTACGAGCAGTACTTC. Translated, it gives CASSWDSYEQYF. The chain has TRBV12-3 or TRBV12-4 and TRBJ2-7; TRBD1 aligns across 7 bases. V shed 4 bases, J shed 3 bases, and the junction held 0 bases outside the gene matches. The CDR3 is 12 residues long.